This TCR beta chain was retrieved from a study of blood T cell repertoires in COVID-19. On the study more broadly: From T cells, B-cell-depleted T cells, or PBMCs came the material, which was cDNA or gDNA.

Trimming at V came to 5 bases and at J to 4 bases, leaving 3 bases not matched to a gene. CDR3 length equals 15 residues. The germline V gene has CDR1 MNHEY and CDR2 SVGAGI. In the original analysis: Amplifying reference gene primers gave estimates of nucleated cell counts. Repertoires were generated with immunoSEQ multiplex PCR, while TCRdb's copy carries only in-frame clones and drops some. Clone size and V and J calls were adopted from that table, with D and trimming inferred from the DNA. Seen here are 70,000 to 95,000 clones, about nine tenths observed once, and the top ten hold approximately 1.6%.

The V call is TRBV6-5, the J call TRBJ1-6; 9 nucleotides line up with TRBD1. The sample was peripheral blood. The clonotype comes from a human donor with active COVID-19. The donor label of this sample is uncertain. The CDR3 region has the DNA TGTGCCAGCAGTCGGGACAGGGCATATAATTCACCCCTCCACTTT. Translating gives CASSRDRAYNSPLHF.